Detailed here is one T cell receptor (beta chain). Expressed TCRB transcripts were sequenced because the entire RNA isolate underwent reverse transcription. Profiled with immunoSEQ multiplex PCR; TCRdb holds only in-frame clones, not every one. This sample has over 700,000 clones; roughly a sixth occur once, and the top ten carry 0.023%. This specimen comes from a study of beta chain features in type 1 diabetes. The sequenced sample was naive CD4+ T cells from blood. This TCR was sampled from a young woman in good health.

The CDR3 DNA reads as TGTGCCAGCTCACCCTGGCGGGAGTCTCCAGGAGAGCAGTTCTTC. Its translation is CASSPWRESPGEQFF. This chain links TRBV18 with TRBJ2-1; 7 bases match TRBD2. The V segment lost 3 bases and the J segment 10 bases; nucleotides outside the gene matches: 12. CDR3 length: 15 residues. CDR1 is KGHSH, CDR2 LQKENI, per germline.